The clone carrying this T cell receptor beta chain was counted a few times. Clones were read by immunoSEQ multiplex PCR, and TCRdb kept only the in-frame ones, dropping some. In the table there are some 200,000 clones, 80% to 95% of which are singletons. Trimming removed 0 bases from V and 2 bases from J; junction bases left unmatched: 7. CDR3 length: 16 residues. Germline V lookup: CDR1 LGHNA, CDR2 YNFKEQ. This specimen belongs to a study of blood T cell repertoires in COVID-19. Sequencing was performed on peripheral blood. This clonotype originated in a middle-aged man with acute or convalescent COVID-19. J is TRBJ2-7 and V is TRBV4-2, with 7 bases matching TRBD2. The DNA of the CDR3 is TGTGCCAGCAGCCAAGAGAGCCTAGCGGCTACCTACGAGCAGTACTTC. Its protein is CASSQESLAATYEQYF.